The 5 T cell receptor beta chains presented below share a single source sample, sequenced in a study of radiotherapy plus CTLA-4 blockade in lung cancer. Using immunoSEQ multiplex PCR, the repertoire was profiled, and TCRdb retains in-frame clones only, with some absent. This sample has some 62,000 clones, with around 77% found just once. The material was peripheral blood, obtained from a patient treated with radiotherapy plus ipilimumab. These receptor sequences come from a human donor with non-small cell lung cancer who had a complete response to radiotherapy plus ipilimumab.

This clone is a singleton in its sample. The V call is TRBV10-3, the J call TRBJ2-1, with TRBD2 identical over 8 bases. Germline CDR1 reads ENHRY; CDR2 reads SYGVKD. The CDR3 is made up of 14 amino acids. Losses at the gene ends were 3 bases for V and 10 bases for J; bases not matched to a gene: 8. The CDR3 region is CAISDRAGVREQFF. CDR3 nucleotide sequence: TGTGCCATCAGTGATAGAGCGGGAGTGCGGGAGCAGTTCTTC.

The chain joins TRBV7-9 to TRBJ1-2, with 7 bases lining up with TRBD1. CDR1 is SEHNR, CDR2 FQNEAQ, per germline (reference sequence). V lost 5 bases, J lost 8 bases, and 23 bases stayed unmatched. The CDR3 runs 18 residues. The CDR3 coding sequence is TGTGCCAGCAGCCCGGAGAGGCCCGACAGGGACTTATCTATGGGCTACACCTTC. Protein sequence: CASSPERPDRDLSMGYTF.

The chain employs TRBV2 and TRBJ1-1; D remains ambiguous. Germline V gene sequence: CDR1 SNHLY, CDR2 FYNNEI. The CDR3 is 15 residues long. Trimming stripped 7 bases from V and 1 base from J, with 16 bases between. The CDR3 nucleotides read TGTGCCAGCAAGATATTCGGGATGGCGAACACTGAAGCTTTCTTT. Translation: CASKIFGMANTEAFF.

The chain recombines TRBV11-2 with TRBJ1-1, with D uncertain. V was trimmed by 5 bases and J by 4 bases, leaving 23 bases between them. The CDR3 length is 17 residues. Germline-derived CDR1 and CDR2 are SGHAT and FQNNGV. The DNA of the CDR3 is TGTGCCAGCAGCGCCTACCTCTCCCGGGATTTAGGCACTGAAGCTTTCTTT. It is translated as CASSAYLSRDLGTEAFF.

The chain uses TRBV7-9 and TRBJ1-4, with D unclear. This CDR3 is built from 17 residues. Trimming left V 4 bases short and J 0 bases short, with 15 bases between. CDR1 is SEHNR and CDR2 is FQNEAQ in the germline V gene (reference sequence). CDR3: CASSSTVRIATNEKLFF. The CDR3 DNA sequence: TGTGCCAGCAGCTCGACTGTCCGAATTGCAACTAATGAAAAACTGTTTTTT.